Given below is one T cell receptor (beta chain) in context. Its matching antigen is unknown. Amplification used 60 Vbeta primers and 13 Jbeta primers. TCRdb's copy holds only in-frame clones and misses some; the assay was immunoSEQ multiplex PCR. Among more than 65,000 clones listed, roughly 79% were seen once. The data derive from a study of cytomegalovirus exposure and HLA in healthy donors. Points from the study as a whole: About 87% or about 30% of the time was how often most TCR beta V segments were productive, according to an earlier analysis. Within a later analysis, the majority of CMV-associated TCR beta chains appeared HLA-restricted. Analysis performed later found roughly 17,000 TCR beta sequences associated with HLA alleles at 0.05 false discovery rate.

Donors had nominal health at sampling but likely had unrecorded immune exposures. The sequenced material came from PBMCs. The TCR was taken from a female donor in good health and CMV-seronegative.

The chain's CDR3 is CASSPPGQGIDYEQYF. The CDR3 DNA follows: TGTGCCAGCAGTCCCCCGGGACAGGGGATCGACTACGAGCAGTACTTC. V and J are TRBV28 and TRBJ2-7; 10 bases are a match to TRBD1. The CDR3 contains 16 residues. Unmatched junction bases numbered 10, after V lost 5 bases and J lost 3 bases. From germline, CDR1 is MDHEN and CDR2 SYDVKM.